This T cell receptor (beta chain) derives from a study of memory CD4+ T cells and cytomegalovirus serostatus. Background on the study: Healthy Belgian adult donors included roughly ten CMV-positive and some 24 CMV-negative people. General observations from the study: The CMV-associated TCR signature appears largely within the CD4+ memory repertoire.

The sort gate was single viable CD3+CD4+CD8-CD45RO+ cells for memory CD4+ T cells. CMV serostatus came from serum IgG against pp150, pp28, p38, p52. With V trimmed by 7 bases and J by 8 bases, 4 bases remained unmatched. The CDR3 is 13 amino acids. Looked up from germline, CDR1 is KGHSH and CDR2 is LQKENI. Per the authors' pipeline: Out-of-frame sequences were removed, leaving about 2.2 million distinct TCRbeta sequences. Clones were read by immunoSEQ multiplex PCR, and TCRdb kept only the in-frame ones, dropping some. V and J calls and clone size are as listed in that table; D and trimming were resolved from the DNA. The table includes approximately 52,000 clones, approximately 78% detected once. Note on this clone: Its antigen is not identified.

The receptor comes from an adult in good health and CMV-seronegative. The sample was memory CD4+ T cells from blood. The chain carries TRBV18 and TRBJ1-4; TRBD1 matches at 10 bases. CDR3 residues: CASCRDRGEKLFF. In DNA, the CDR3 is TGTGCCAGCTGCCGGGACAGGGGAGAAAAACTGTTTTTT.